A selection of T cell receptor beta chains follows, all from one sample in a study of post-analysis software for immune sequencing data. TCRdb redid the calling of the PCR reads with MiXCR, one entry per CDR3 protein. The data hold some 800,000 distinct CDR3 sequences, with about 45% observed a single time. Sequencing input: blood. The receptors originated from a girl aged 10 to 17 with multiple sclerosis. Each CDR3 is given with its conserved first and last residue. D genes are given only for firm matches. Part of the rows lack a size; the others show once, few, many or a class for expanded clones.

size,D,J,V,DNA,CDR3
.,TRBD1,TRBJ1-1,TRBV12-3/TRBV12-4,TGTGCCAGCAGTACCCAACAGGGGTGGGCTGAAGCTTTCTTT,CASSTQQGWAEAFF
.,TRBD1,TRBJ2-5,TRBV5-1,TGCGCCAGCAGCCTAAATACAGGGGATGAGACCCAGTACTTC,CASSLNTGDETQYF
.,TRBD1,TRBJ1-2,TRBV25-1,TGTGCCAGCAGTGAATTTGGCAGGGGGCTGAGCTACACCTTC,CASSEFGRGLSYTF
.,.,TRBJ1-2,TRBV7-2,TGTGCCAGCAGCCCGTATTTGACAGCATATGGCTACACCTTC,CASSPYLTAYGYTF
.,.,TRBJ2-5,TRBV12-3/TRBV12-4,TGTGCCAGCAGGCCTCCCTCTGGCGGGGGCCGGCAAGAGACCCAGTACTTC,CASRPPSGGGRQETQYF
.,.,TRBJ1-6,TRBV20-1,TGCAGTGCTAGAGTCCCCAGGGCTACTAATTCACCCCTCCACTTT,CSARVPRATNSPLHF
few,TRBD2,TRBJ2-1,TRBV20-1,TGCAGTGCTAGGCCCACTAGCGGCACCAATGAGCAGTTCTTC,CSARPTSGTNEQFF
.,.,TRBJ2-5,TRBV4-2,TGTGCCAGCCCCAAGGGAGGACAGGACCGTGAGACCCAGTACTTC,CASPKGGQDRETQYF
few,TRBD2,TRBJ2-5,TRBV29-1,TGCAGCGTTAACGGGAGGGCAGAAGGAGAGACCCAGTACTTC,CSVNGRAEGETQYF
few,.,TRBJ1-4,TRBV20-1,TGCAGTGCTAGAGACCCCGGGGGGCTGGCTGAAAAACTGTTTTTT,CSARDPGGLAEKLFF
.,.,TRBJ2-7,TRBV12-3/TRBV12-4,TGTGCCAGCAGTTCCATGAACGAGCAGTACTTC,CASSSMNEQYF
.,.,TRBJ2-5,TRBV29-1,TGCAGCGTTGGGGACGGGGGTACCCAGTACTTC,CSVGDGGTQYF
.,.,TRBJ2-2,TRBV12-5,TGTGCTAGTGGTTTTGGCTCGGGGGCTGCTACCGGGGAGCTGTTTTTT,CASGFGSGAATGELFF
.,.,TRBJ2-7,TRBV27,TGTGCCAGCAGGTCGTGGGCAGGTGTCTACGAGCAGTACTTC,CASRSWAGVYEQYF
.,.,TRBJ2-1,TRBV2,TGTGCCAGCAGGGGTGGGATCGGTGAGCAGTTCTTC,CASRGGIGEQFF
.,.,TRBJ2-1,TRBV28,TGTGCCAGCCACAGGGACAATGAGCAGTTCTTC,CASHRDNEQFF
.,TRBD1,TRBJ2-1,TRBV5-1,TGCGCCAGCAGCTTGGCCCCACGGACAGGGGGCTACAATGAGCAGTTCTTC,CASSLAPRTGGYNEQFF
.,TRBD1,TRBJ1-1,TRBV25-1,TGTGCCAGCAGACCTCAGGGGGCGCGGGCTGAAGCTTTCTTT,CASRPQGARAEAFF
.,.,TRBJ2-5,TRBV20-1,TGCAGTGCTGGGGACGGAAACCAAGAGGCCCAGTACTTC,CSAGDGNQEAQYF
.,TRBD2,TRBJ2-1,TRBV4-3,TGCGCCAGCAGCCAACAGCCTCCCGGGACTAGCGGGGGGAGCTCCTACAATGAGCAGTTCTTC,CASSQQPPGTSGGSSYNEQFF
once,TRBD2,TRBJ2-1,TRBV12-3/TRBV12-4,TGTGCCAGCAGTCTCCTGTTGGCGGGAGCGGGGTACAATGAGCAGTTCTTC,CASSLLLAGAGYNEQFF
.,TRBD2,TRBJ2-5,TRBV20-1,TGCAGTGCTAGAGATTTGCTAGCGGGAGGGCGTACATCTCAAGAGACCCAGTACTTC,CSARDLLAGGRTSQETQYF
.,TRBD1,TRBJ2-7,TRBV27,TGTGCCAGCAGTTTATTCGGGACAGATCACAGTTACGAGCAGTACTTC,CASSLFGTDHSYEQYF
.,.,TRBJ2-3,TRBV15,TGTGCCACCAGCGTTGCGGGGGCGGTAGATACGCAGTATTTT,CATSVAGAVDTQYF
.,.,TRBJ2-1,TRBV5-1,TGCGCCAGCAGCAAGGGCCACCTCTACAATGAGCAGTTCTTC,CASSKGHLYNEQFF
.,.,TRBJ2-7,TRBV30,TGTGCCTGGAGCGATAAGGACCCCTACGAGCAGTACTTC,CAWSDKDPYEQYF
few,TRBD1,TRBJ2-7,TRBV6-1,TGTGCCAGCAGAGGGGGCGCAAGCTACGAGCAGTACTTC,CASRGGASYEQYF
.,.,TRBJ1-1,TRBV9,TGTGCCAGCAGCGTAGAGATGAACACTGAAGCTTTCTTT,CASSVEMNTEAFF
few,TRBD1,TRBJ2-5,TRBV6-6,TGTGCCAGCAGCGTCCTAGGGGGCTGGAGGGAGACCCAGTACTTC,CASSVLGGWRETQYF
few,.,TRBJ1-1,TRBV6-2/TRBV6-3,TGTGCCAGCAGTTACGAGAGGAGGTGGGGGCCTGAAGCTTTCTTT,CASSYERRWGPEAFF
.,.,TRBJ1-1,TRBV20-1,TGCAGTGTCGATCGGGGGGATTCTGGAGCTTTCTTT,CSVDRGDSGAFF
.,.,TRBJ2-7,TRBV4-3,TGCGCCAGCAGCCAAGATTCCCAGGGCGGCTACGAGCAGTACTTC,CASSQDSQGGYEQYF
.,TRBD2,TRBJ2-1,TRBV4-2,TGTGCCAGCAGCCAAGTAGCGGGAGAACCCTACAATGAGCAGTTCTTC,CASSQVAGEPYNEQFF
.,.,TRBJ2-4,TRBV5-5,TGTGCCAGCAGCTTGGAGTCCGGATCCCAGTACTTC,CASSLESGSQYF
few,.,TRBJ2-7,TRBV9,TGTGCCAGCAGCCAAGGGACCGGGATATCCTACGAGCAGTACTTC,CASSQGTGISYEQYF
.,.,TRBJ1-2,TRBV28,TGTGCCAGCAGTTTATGGTGGCGGGGGGCAGGCTACACCTTC,CASSLWWRGAGYTF
.,.,TRBJ1-2,TRBV6-5,TGTGCCAGCAGTTATTCCGGGGCGGGGGGCTACACCTTC,CASSYSGAGGYTF
.,.,TRBJ2-7,TRBV6-6,TGTGCCAGCAGACCTACAGGGCACGAGCAGTACTTC,CASRPTGHEQYF
.,.,TRBJ2-1,TRBV9,TGTGCCAGCAGCGTCGGACAGAAGGATGAGCAGTTCTTC,CASSVGQKDEQFF
.,TRBD2,TRBJ2-5,TRBV2,TGTGCCAGCATTCCGGGACTAGCAAACCAAGAGACCCAGTACTTC,CASIPGLANQETQYF
.,.,TRBJ2-3,TRBV29-1,TGCAGCCTCAGCGCGGCAGATACGCAGTATTTT,CSLSAADTQYF
.,TRBD2,TRBJ2-1,TRBV9,TGTGCCAGCAGCGTAGGAGCGGGAGTCGGCGATGAGCAGTTCTTC,CASSVGAGVGDEQFF
few,TRBD1,TRBJ1-5,TRBV6-2/TRBV6-3,TGTGCCAGCAGACAGACAGGGCAAAATCAGCCCCAGCATTTT,CASRQTGQNQPQHF
.,TRBD2,TRBJ2-5,TRBV6-5,TGTGCCAGCAGTTACGGGACTAGCGGGGAGACCCAGTACTTC,CASSYGTSGETQYF
.,TRBD2,TRBJ2-5,TRBV27,TGTGCCAGCAGTGCACTAGCGGGAGGGCGTTCCCAGTACTTC,CASSALAGGRSQYF
.,TRBD1,TRBJ2-5,TRBV20-1,TGCAGTGCCTCAGGGGGTACGGAGACCCAGTACTTC,CSASGGTETQYF
few,.,TRBJ2-1,TRBV5-1,TGCGCCAGCAGCTTGGCCGTGGCAGGAGCATACAATGAGCAGTTCTTC,CASSLAVAGAYNEQFF
.,TRBD1,TRBJ2-6,TRBV29-1,TGCAGCGTTGAAGATTGGGACAGCCTCTCTGGGGCCAACGTCCTGACTTTC,CSVEDWDSLSGANVLTF
once,TRBD1,TRBJ2-3,TRBV7-9,TGTGCCAGCAGCTTATTGCCAGGGGGAGCAGATACGCAGTATTTT,CASSLLPGGADTQYF